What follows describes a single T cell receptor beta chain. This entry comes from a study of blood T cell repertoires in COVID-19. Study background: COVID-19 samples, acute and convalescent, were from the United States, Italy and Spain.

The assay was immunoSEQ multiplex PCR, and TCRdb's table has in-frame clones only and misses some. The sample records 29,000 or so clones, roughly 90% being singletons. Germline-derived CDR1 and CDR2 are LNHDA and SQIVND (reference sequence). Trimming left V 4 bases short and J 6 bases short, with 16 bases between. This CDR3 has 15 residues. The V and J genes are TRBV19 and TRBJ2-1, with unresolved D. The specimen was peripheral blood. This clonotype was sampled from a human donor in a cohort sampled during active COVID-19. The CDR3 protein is CASSSARLTGNEQFF. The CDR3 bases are TGTGCCAGTAGTAGCGCACGCCTGACGGGCAATGAGCAGTTCTTC.